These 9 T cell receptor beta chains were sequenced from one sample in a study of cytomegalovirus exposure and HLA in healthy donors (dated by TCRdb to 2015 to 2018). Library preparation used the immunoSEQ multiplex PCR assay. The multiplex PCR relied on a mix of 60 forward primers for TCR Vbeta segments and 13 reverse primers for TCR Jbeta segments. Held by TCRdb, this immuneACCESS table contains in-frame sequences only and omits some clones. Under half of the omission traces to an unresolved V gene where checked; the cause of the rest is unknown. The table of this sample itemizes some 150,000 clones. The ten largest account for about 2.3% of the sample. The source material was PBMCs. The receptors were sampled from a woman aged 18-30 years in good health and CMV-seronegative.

The DNA for the CDR3 is TGTGCCAGCAGCTTAGCAACAATGAACACTGAAGCTTTCTTT. Its protein product is CASSLATMNTEAFF. This chain joins TRBV7-9 and TRBJ1-1; no definite D call. The germline gives CDR1 SEHNR, CDR2 FQNEAQ (reference sequence). V lost 0 bases and J lost 0, with 5 bases in between. There are 14 residues in the CDR3.

CDR3 sequence reads: CASSQGFSSGDRNEQFF. The CDR3 DNA reads as TGCGCCAGCAGCCAAGGGTTTAGTAGCGGAGATAGGAATGAGCAGTTCTTC. The rearrangement joins TRBV4-1 to TRBJ2-1; the D gene is possibly TRBD2 (6 bases). V gave up 1 base and J gave up 7 bases, with 20 bases separating them. The CDR3 is 17 amino acids. The V gene's germline CDR1 is MGHRA and CDR2 YSYEKL.

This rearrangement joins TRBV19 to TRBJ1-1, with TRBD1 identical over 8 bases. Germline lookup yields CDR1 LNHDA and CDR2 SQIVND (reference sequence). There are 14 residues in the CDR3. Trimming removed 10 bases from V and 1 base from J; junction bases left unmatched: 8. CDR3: CATIGTGGNTEAFF. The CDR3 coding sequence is TGTGCCACCATTGGGACAGGTGGGAACACTGAAGCTTTCTTT. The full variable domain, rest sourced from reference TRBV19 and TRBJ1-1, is DGGITQSPKYLFRKEGQNVTLSCEQNLNHDAMYWYRQDPGQGLRLIYYSQIVNDFQKGDIAEGYSVSREKKESFPLTVTSAQKNPTAFYLCATIGTGGNTEAFFGQGTRLTVV.

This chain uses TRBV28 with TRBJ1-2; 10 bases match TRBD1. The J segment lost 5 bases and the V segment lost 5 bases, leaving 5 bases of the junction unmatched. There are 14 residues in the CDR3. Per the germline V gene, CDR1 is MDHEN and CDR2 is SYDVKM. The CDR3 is CASSRTGGGYGYTF. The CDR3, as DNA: TGTGCCAGCAGTAGGACAGGGGGTGGGTATGGCTACACCTTC.

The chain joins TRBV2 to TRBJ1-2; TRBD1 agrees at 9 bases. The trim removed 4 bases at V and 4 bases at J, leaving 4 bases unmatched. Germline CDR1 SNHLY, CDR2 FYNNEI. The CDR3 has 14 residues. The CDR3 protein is CASSGTGGGYGYTF. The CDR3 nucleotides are TGTGCCAGCAGTGGAACAGGGGGCGGCTATGGCTACACCTTC.

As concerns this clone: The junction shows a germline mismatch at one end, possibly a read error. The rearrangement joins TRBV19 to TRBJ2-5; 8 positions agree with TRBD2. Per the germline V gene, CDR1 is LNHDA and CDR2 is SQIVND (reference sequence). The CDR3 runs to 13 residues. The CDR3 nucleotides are TGTGCCAGCGGAACTGATAGCGGGGACGCTGTCCACTTC. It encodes CASGTDSGDAVHF.

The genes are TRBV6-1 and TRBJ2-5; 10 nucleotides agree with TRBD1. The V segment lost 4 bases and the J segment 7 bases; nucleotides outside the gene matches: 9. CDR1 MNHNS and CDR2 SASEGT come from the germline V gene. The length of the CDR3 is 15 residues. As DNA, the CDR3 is TGTGCCAGCAGTGCAAGGGGACAGGGGATGGGGACCCAGTACTTC. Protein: CASSARGQGMGTQYF.

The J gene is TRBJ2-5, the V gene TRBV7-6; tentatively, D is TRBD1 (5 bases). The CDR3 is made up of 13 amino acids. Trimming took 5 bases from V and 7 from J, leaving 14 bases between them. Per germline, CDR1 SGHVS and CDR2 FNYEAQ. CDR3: CASSPLGPGTQYF. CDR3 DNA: TGTGCCAGCAGCCCCCTGGGGCCGGGGACCCAGTACTTC.

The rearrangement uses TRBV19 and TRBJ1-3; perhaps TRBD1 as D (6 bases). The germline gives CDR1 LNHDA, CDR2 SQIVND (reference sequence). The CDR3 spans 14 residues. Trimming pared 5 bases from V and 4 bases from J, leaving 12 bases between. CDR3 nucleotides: TGTGCCAGTAGTGTCCAGGGGTACGGAAACACCATATATTTT. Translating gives CASSVQGYGNTIYF. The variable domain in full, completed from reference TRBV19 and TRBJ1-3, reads DGGITQSPKYLFRKEGQNVTLSCEQNLNHDAMYWYRQDPGQGLRLIYYSQIVNDFQKGDIAEGYSVSREKKESFPLTVTSAQKNPTAFYLCASSVQGYGNTIYFGEGSWLTVV.